This entry is about one TCR beta chain. Antigen unknown. Germline CDR1 reads SQVTM; CDR2 reads ANQGSEA. V was pared by 6 bases and J by 4 bases, with 6 bases between. The CDR3 loop spans 10 amino acids. The sample is drawn from a study of T cell repertoires in cytomegalovirus infection. Across the whole study: Signatures in public TCR beta sequences pointed to both CMV infection and matching HLA type.

TCRdb itself ran the reads through MiXCR, one entry per CDR3 protein. This sample yields some 300,000 distinct CDR3 sequences, of which around 9.6% are seen a single time; approximately 2.3% belongs to the top ten. General study points: HLA-C-restricted, CMV-specific TCR beta clonotypes were dominant ex vivo.

The sequencing input was PBMCs. The rearrangement joins TRBV29-1 to TRBJ2-5; the D is unclear. The receptor comes from a human donor in good health (CMV status not recorded). Some clones in this sample may be carry-over from other donors' samples. CDR3 nucleotides: TGCAGCGTCCTTTTAGAGACCCAGTACTTC. Its translation is CSVLLETQYF.